This T cell receptor beta chain was observed in a study of blood T cell repertoires in COVID-19. Overall study context: The origin of the acute and convalescent COVID-19 samples was the United States, Italy and Spain. T cells, B-cell-depleted T cells, or PBMCs provided the cDNA or gDNA that served as material.

Profiling relied on immunoSEQ multiplex PCR, and the TCRdb table lists in-frame clones only, not all of them. This table holds 310,000 or so clones, around 80% found once. This CDR3 is built from 15 residues. Germline-derived CDR1 and CDR2 are SGHVS and FQNEAQ. V was cut by 10 bases and J by 2 bases, with 18 bases left in between. Sequenced input: peripheral blood. The chain carries TRBV7-8 and TRBJ2-1, with D tentatively TRBD2 (5 bases). This receptor was taken from a woman aged 50 to 60 with acute or convalescent COVID-19. The CDR3 protein is CATPPDRGTYNEQFF. CDR3 sequence (DNA): TGTGCCACCCCCCCGGATCGGGGTACCTACAATGAGCAGTTCTTC.